Each of the 18 T cell receptor beta chains below was sequenced from the same sample in a study of Ad26.COV2.S vaccination and SARS-CoV-2 variants. Some clones are missing from TCRdb's copy, which holds only in-frame ones; the method was immunoSEQ multiplex PCR. The sample holds roughly 700,000 clones, more than 70% seen once. Treatment defined: roughly 18 received Ad26.COV2.S at low or high dose, single or two shots; about 5 received placebo; per-sample allocation not given. Samples analyzed were those drawn on day 63 after the first vaccine or placebo injection. Here the sequenced sample was peripheral blood, taken in a trial of Ad26.COV2.S vaccine versus placebo. These receptors originate from a person between 18 and 65 years old who received the Ad26.COV2.S COVID-19 vaccine or a placebo.

V gene TRBV5-1 combines with J gene TRBJ2-7; D gene ambiguous. CDR3 size: 13 residues. V shed 0 bases and J shed 4 bases, with 8 bases lying between them. From germline, CDR1 is SGHRS and CDR2 YFSETQ. For the CDR3, the DNA is TGCGCCAGCAGCTTGGTTAGTTTTTACGAGCAGTACTTC. Its translation is CASSLVSFYEQYF.

The CDR3 loop reads CASRAGTADGYTF. The CDR3 DNA follows: TGTGCCAGCAGGGCCGGGACAGCAGATGGCTACACCTTC. J is TRBJ1-2 and V is TRBV7-2; 7 bases map to TRBD1. Losses at the gene ends were 6 bases for V and 6 bases for J; bases not matched to a gene: 7. The CDR3 loop spans 13 amino acids. CDR1 and CDR2 from the germline V gene are SGHTA and FQGNSA.

This clone has only one observation. The V call is TRBV11-2, the J call TRBJ2-1, with 13 bases lining up with TRBD2. The CDR3 spans 15 residues. Losses at the gene ends were 8 bases for V and 8 bases for J; bases not matched to a gene: 9. Per germline, CDR1 SGHAT and CDR2 FQNNGV. CDR3 amino acids: CASRRLAGGNDEQFF. The CDR3 DNA reads TGTGCCAGCCGACGACTAGCGGGAGGAAACGATGAGCAGTTCTTC.

The J gene is TRBJ2-1, the V gene TRBV6-5; the D gene is possibly TRBD1 (6 bases). The CDR3 sequence is 11 residues long. Germline CDR1 is MNHEY and CDR2 is SVGAGI. The V and J ends lost 7 bases and 7 bases respectively, with 8 bases between them. CDR3 coding DNA: TGTGCCAGCAAGCAGGGGAATGAGCAGTTCTTC. Its protein product is CASKQGNEQFF.

The chain links TRBV4-2 to TRBJ2-1; TRBD2 agrees at 14 bases. V shed 3 bases and J 8 bases; nucleotides not matched to a gene: 6. The CDR3 runs 16 residues. Germline V CDR1 and CDR2: LGHNA, YNFKEQ. In nucleotides, the CDR3 is TGTGCCAGCAGCCAGTCGGGACTAGCGGGAGATCATGAGCAGTTCTTC. It yields the protein CASSQSGLAGDHEQFF.

Comments on this clone: Other DNA variants within this sample encode the same CDR3. This rearrangement joins TRBV14 to TRBJ2-7; D is unresolved. CDR1 and CDR2 (germline): SGHDN, FVKESK. Between the trimmed V and J ends, which lost 1 base and 4 bases, there was a span of 2 bases. The CDR3 length is 11 residues. The CDR3 sequence is CASSQAYEQYF. As DNA, the CDR3 is TGTGCCAGCAGCCAAGCTTACGAGCAGTACTTC.

This chain links TRBV7-8 with TRBJ2-2; a possible D gene is TRBD2 (6 bases). V lost 1 base and J lost 5, with 11 bases in between. Per the germline V gene, CDR1 is SGHVS and CDR2 is FQNEAQ. This CDR3 comprises 15 residues. The DNA of the CDR3 is TGTGCCAGCAGCTTAGTAGGCGGAGGGACCGGGGAGCTGTTTTTT. This encodes CASSLVGGGTGELFF.

The chain recombines TRBV5-6 with TRBJ1-3; D perhaps matches TRBD1 (5 bases). The CDR3 runs to 14 residues. The germline gives CDR1 SGHDT, CDR2 YYEEEE. Between the trimmed V and J ends, which lost 5 bases and 2 bases, there was a span of 11 bases. This CDR3 is CASRSTATGNTIYF. CDR3 in DNA: TGTGCCAGCAGATCGACAGCGACTGGAAACACCATATATTTT.

The V gene is TRBV7-8, the J gene TRBJ2-5; TRBD1 matches at 11 bases. The germline V gene has CDR1 SGHVS and CDR2 FQNEAQ. After removal of 4 bases from V and 5 bases from J, the junction contained 3 bases not matched to a gene. This CDR3 spans 14 amino acids. The DNA of the CDR3 is TGTGCCAGCAGCTATGGACAGGGGGCGGAGACCCAGTACTTC. Amino acids: CASSYGQGAETQYF. Supplemented by reference TRBV7-8 and TRBJ2-5, the full variable domain reads GAGVSQSPRYKVAKRGQDVALRCDPISGHVSLFWYQQALGQGPEFLTYFQNEAQLDKSGLPSDRFFAERPEGSVSTLKIQRTQQEDSAVYLCASSYGQGAETQYFGPGTRLLVL.

This sequence joins TRBV21-1 and TRBJ1-5. TRBV21-1 is a documented pseudogene. This CDR3 contains 12 residues. The CDR3 is CALHSSHQPQHF. In DNA form, the CDR3 reads TGTGCCCTACACTCAAGTCATCAGCCCCAGCATTTT.

The rearrangement uses TRBV15 and TRBJ1-4; D may be TRBD1 (5 bases). Germline V gene data show CDR1 as LNHNV and CDR2 as YYDKDF (reference sequence). V shed 1 base and J shed 3 bases, with 12 bases lying between them. The CDR3 sequence is 16 residues long. The CDR3 is CATSRGGAGANEKLFF. The DNA for the CDR3 is TGTGCCACCAGCAGAGGAGGGGCCGGGGCTAATGAAAAACTGTTTTTT.

The chain recombines TRBV6-6 with TRBJ2-7, with D possibly TRBD2 on 5 matching bases. CDR1 is MNHNY, CDR2 SVGAGI, per germline (reference sequence). This CDR3 is 15 amino acids long. V dropped 2 bases and J dropped 3 bases, with 14 bases sitting between them. The CDR3 bases are TGTGCCAGCAGTTACCCCGAGGACTCAGTCTACGAGCAGTACTTC. It is translated as CASSYPEDSVYEQYF.

With regard to this clone: The same CDR3 can be traced to other DNA sequences in this sample. The rearrangement joins TRBV4-2 to TRBJ1-1, with D uncertain. Looked up from germline, CDR1 is LGHNA and CDR2 is YNFKEQ. V was clipped by 3 bases and J by 4 bases, with 3 bases between them. The CDR3 consists of 11 residues. Here the CDR3 DNA reads TGTGCCAGCAGCCAGGGCACTGAAGCTTTCTTT. Its protein product is CASSQGTEAFF.

V usage is TRBV6-5 and J usage is TRBJ2-4; the D gene is possibly TRBD1 (6 bases). The CDR3 length is 16 residues. CDR1 and CDR2 from the germline V gene are MNHEY and SVGAGI. V was trimmed by 0 bases and J by 8 bases, leaving 17 bases between them. The CDR3 is CASSYSPTAHRDIQYF. The CDR3 nucleotides read TGTGCCAGCAGTTACTCGCCGACTGCTCACAGGGACATTCAGTACTTC.

The J gene is TRBJ1-2, the V gene TRBV19; D unclear. The V and J ends lost 4 bases and 2 bases respectively, with 11 bases between them. CDR1 is LNHDA, CDR2 SQIVND, per germline (reference sequence). This CDR3 contains 14 residues. Here the CDR3 reads CASSTRWQNYGYTF. The CDR3 DNA sequence: TGTGCCAGTAGTACGAGGTGGCAGAACTATGGCTACACCTTC.

The chain has TRBV19 and TRBJ1-5; D might be TRBD1 (6 bases). V was pared by 5 bases and J by 0 bases, with 11 bases between. The CDR3 runs 15 residues. Germline V gene data show CDR1 as LNHDA and CDR2 as SQIVND (reference sequence). CDR3 bases: TGTGCCAGTAGTGTACAGGACAGTAGCAATCAGCCCCAGCATTTT. Translated, it gives CASSVQDSSNQPQHF.

This chain joins TRBV18 and TRBJ2-7, with 9 bases that match TRBD1. V lost 4 bases and J lost 6; bases outside the gene matches: 7. Germline V gene sequence: CDR1 KGHSH, CDR2 LQKENI. The length of the CDR3 is 14 residues. The CDR3 bases are TGTGCCAGCTCACTGGGACAGGGTCGACTCGAGCAGTACTTC. It is translated as CASSLGQGRLEQYF.

The rearrangement uses TRBV11-3 and TRBJ2-2, with 8 bases aligning to TRBD2. The CDR3 contains 17 residues. V shed 5 bases, J shed 4 bases, and the junction held 12 bases outside the gene matches. Germline V lookup: CDR1 SGHNT, CDR2 YENEEA. CDR3 residues: CASSTTGASGSTGELFF. CDR3 DNA sequence: TGTGCCAGCAGCACAACCGGGGCTAGCGGGTCCACCGGGGAGCTGTTTTTT.